Following are 18 T cell receptor beta chains from one sample sequenced in a study of control samples from healthy donors and cancer patients. Sequencing used immunoSEQ multiplex PCR; TCRdb keeps in-frame clones, though not all of them. The data contain about 120,000 clones, around 90% of them singletons. The source material was blood. These receptors came from a woman in her 70s in good health.

The chain employs TRBV6-6 and TRBJ2-3, with D perhaps matching TRBD2 (6 bases). The CDR3 extends over 15 amino acids. The V gene lost 2 bases and the J gene lost 2 bases, with 11 bases spanning the gap. Germline loops: CDR1 MNHNY, CDR2 SVGAGI (reference sequence). CDR3 nucleotides: TGTGCCAGCAGTTACGTCGGGGGTGCCACAGATACGCAGTATTTT. Its translation: CASSYVGGATDTQYF.

This sequence joins TRBV6-5 and TRBJ1-5, with D unclear. The CDR3 extends over 14 amino acids. Germline V gene sequence: CDR1 MNHEY, CDR2 SVGAGI. Between the trimmed V and J ends, which lost 6 bases and 4 bases, there was a span of 13 bases. The CDR3 here is CASRPRTVNQPQHF. In DNA, the CDR3 is TGTGCCAGCAGACCCCGGACCGTGAATCAGCCCCAGCATTTT.

V and J are TRBV7-3 and TRBJ2-7, with 8 bases aligning to TRBD2. V trimming: 5 bases; J trimming: 6 bases; junction bases outside the gene matches: 9. Germline CDR1 and CDR2: SGHTA and FQGTGA. The CDR3 runs 14 residues. In nucleotides, the CDR3 is TGTGCCAGCAGCCCCACGGGGGGGCCGGGCGAGCAGTACTTC. Its protein product is CASSPTGGPGEQYF.

This chain links TRBV19 with TRBJ1-3; TRBD1 is a possible D gene (5 bases). Germline values: CDR1 LNHDA, CDR2 SQIVND (reference sequence). The V gene lost 1 base and the J gene lost 0 bases, with 19 bases spanning the gap. The CDR3 extends over 19 amino acids. The CDR3 DNA reads TGTGCCAGTAGTATAGGGAGGTCGGCAGGGCTACTCTCTGGAAACACCATATATTTT. Its translation is CASSIGRSAGLLSGNTIYF.

This clone was observed a single time. This chain links TRBV9 with TRBJ1-4, with TRBD1 matching over 11 bases. V lost 0 bases, J lost 7 bases, and 5 bases stayed unmatched. Per germline, CDR1 SGDLS and CDR2 YYNGEE. CDR3 length equals 16 residues. The CDR3 nucleotides read TGTGCCAGCAGCGTAGGGGGCGGGACAGGGGGTGAAAAACTGTTTTTT. It specifies CASSVGGGTGGEKLFF. The full variable domain, its missing parts supplied by reference TRBV9 and TRBJ1-4, is DSGVTQTPKHLITATGQRVTLRCSPRSGDLSVYWYQQSLDQGLQFLIQYYNGEERAKGNILERFSAQQFPDLHSELNLSSLELGDSALYFCASSVGGGTGGEKLFFGSGTQLSVL.

The CDR3: CASSLAETQYF. As DNA, the CDR3 is TGTGCCAGCAGCTTGGCGGAGACCCAGTACTTC. The chain has TRBV5-6 and TRBJ2-5; D remains ambiguous. The CDR3 sequence is 11 residues long. The V gene's germline CDR1 is SGHDT and CDR2 YYEEEE. Trimming cost V 0 bases and J 5 bases, with 2 bases left between them.

The chain joins TRBV3-1 (or the pseudogene TRBV3-2) to TRBJ2-2; tentative D call: TRBD2 (7 bases). Trimming removed 1 base at V and 7 bases at J, with 13 bases between. The CDR3 is made up of 15 amino acids. Germline lookup yields CDR1 LGHDT and CDR2 YNNKEL (reference sequence). As DNA, the CDR3 is TGTGCCAGCAGCCAAGCTCAGGGGAGGGTCGGGGAGCTGTTTTTT. It specifies CASSQAQGRVGELFF.

The chain joins TRBV2 to TRBJ2-5; D gene uncertain. This CDR3 comprises 10 residues. V was shortened by 4 bases and J by 5 bases, with 2 bases between the two germline ends. CDR1 is SNHLY, CDR2 FYNNEI, per germline. CDR3 sequence: CASSVETQYF. The CDR3 coding sequence is TGTGCCAGCAGTGTGGAGACCCAGTACTTC.

The CDR3 nucleotides read TGTGCCAGTAGTATAGAGGATAGCAATCAGCCCCAGCATTTT. This codes for CASSIEDSNQPQHF. V gene TRBV19 combines with J gene TRBJ1-5; D not resolved. Germline CDR1 is LNHDA and CDR2 is SQIVND (reference sequence). The ends were cut back, 0 bases at V and 0 bases at J, with 3 bases in the middle. This CDR3 has 14 amino acids.

The rearrangement uses TRBV7-8 and TRBJ2-7, with D unclear. Trimming shortened V by 0 bases and J by 1 base, and 7 bases separated the two germline ends. CDR3 length: 14 residues. Germline-derived CDR1 and CDR2 are SGHVS and FQNEAQ. CDR3 in amino acids: CASSLAQASYEQYF. The CDR3 nucleotides read TGTGCCAGCAGCTTAGCTCAGGCTTCCTACGAGCAGTACTTC.

This chain links TRBV18 with TRBJ1-2; D is possibly TRBD1 (5 bases). This CDR3 comprises 12 residues. V lost 6 bases and J 3 bases, leaving 8 bases between the germline ends. Germline CDR1 reads KGHSH; CDR2 reads LQKENI. The CDR3 coding sequence is TGTGCCAGCTCTCAGGGATACTATGGCTACACCTTC. Its protein product is CASSQGYYGYTF.

CDR3 residues: CASSQGRGATDTQYF. The CDR3 coding sequence is TGCGCCAGCAGCCAAGGGAGGGGAGCGACAGATACGCAGTATTTT. The rearrangement links TRBV4-3 to TRBJ2-3; maybe TRBD2 (6 bases). The CDR3 is made up of 15 amino acids. The V gene lost 1 base and the J gene lost 3 bases, with 11 bases spanning the gap. Germline CDR1 and CDR2: LGHNA and YSLEER.

The rearrangement uses TRBV7-8 and TRBJ2-3, with TRBD2 matching 8 bases. The CDR3 is 16 residues long. The germline gives CDR1 SGHVS, CDR2 FQNEAQ. The V segment lost 2 bases and the J segment 1 base; nucleotides outside the gene matches: 5. The CDR3, as DNA: TGTGCCAGCAGCTTATTCTTTAGCGGGGGCACAGATACGCAGTATTTT. Protein product: CASSLFFSGGTDTQYF.

This rearrangement joins TRBV5-5 to TRBJ2-5, with D maybe TRBD2 (7 bases). V lost 10 bases and J lost 5, with 30 bases in between. The CDR3 extends over 17 amino acids. From germline, CDR1 is SGHKS and CDR2 YYEKEE (reference sequence). The CDR3 nucleotides are TGTGCCCGCCCCCCGCGGCTTGGGGGGGGGCAGGGGGAGACCCAGTACTTC. This codes for CARPPRLGGGQGETQYF.

The gene calls are TRBV11-2 and TRBJ2-7; TRBD1 matches 9 bases. There are 15 residues in the CDR3. Germline loops: CDR1 SGHAT, CDR2 FQNNGV. The ends lost 0 bases at V and 7 bases at J; junction bases unmatched: 7. The CDR3 protein is CASSLDAYRGQEQYF. The CDR3, as DNA: TGTGCCAGCAGCTTAGACGCATACAGGGGGCAGGAGCAGTACTTC.

This sequence joins TRBV3-1 (or the pseudogene TRBV3-2) and TRBJ1-5; the D is unclear. The CDR3 is 13 amino acids. The germline V gene encodes CDR1 LGHDT and CDR2 YNNKEL (reference sequence). The V end lost 0 bases, the J end lost 6 bases, and 6 bases lay between the germline ends. The CDR3 nucleotides are TGTGCCAGCAGCCAAGAGCCCCGTCAGCCCCAGCATTTT. Its translation: CASSQEPRQPQHF.

This clone was seen a single time. V usage is TRBV7-6 and J usage is TRBJ2-3; 10 nucleotides match TRBD2. J lost 6 bases, V lost 4 bases, and 7 bases had no gene match. CDR3 length: 15 amino acids. The germline CDR1 and CDR2 sequences are SGHVS and FNYEAQ. CDR3: CASSSSGGSGDTQYF. The CDR3 DNA is TGTGCCAGCAGCTCTAGCGGGGGATCAGGGGATACGCAGTATTTT.

This clone was detected once. This chain uses TRBV19 with TRBJ1-5, with 7 bases matching TRBD1. Trimming cost V 5 bases and J 6 bases; bases outside gene matches: 7. The CDR3 totals 14 residues. The germline V gene encodes CDR1 LNHDA and CDR2 SQIVND (reference sequence). The CDR3 coding sequence is TGTGCCAGTAGTTACGGACAGGTGGTTCAGCCCCAGCATTTT. As protein: CASSYGQVVQPQHF.